A single sample gave rise to the 15 T cell receptor beta chains below, sequenced in a study of CD8 T cells in Susac syndrome. The RNA, about 0.5 to 1 ug, was put through reverse transcription using random hexamers. A single record per CDR3 protein comes from TCRdb applying MiXCR to the immunoSEQ multiplex PCR reads. The table includes 160,000 or so distinct CDR3 sequences, roughly 94% detected once. Sequencing was done on a sample of CD4+ T cells from PBMCs. The receptors shown here come from a human donor with Susac syndrome.

V and J are TRBV5-1 and TRBJ1-4; D is undetermined. Looked up from germline, CDR1 is SGHRS and CDR2 is YFSETQ. The CDR3 covers 15 residues. Trimming shortened V by 3 bases and J by 13 bases, and 22 bases separated the two germline ends. The CDR3 protein is CASSSPSAGPTRLFF. Here the CDR3 DNA reads TGCGCCAGCAGCTCACCCTCGGCGGGCCCGACCAGACTGTTTTTT.

The genes are TRBV5-4 and TRBJ2-2; D gene unclear. Deletions cut 0 bases from V and 2 bases from J, with 5 bases between. Per the germline V gene, CDR1 is SGHNT and CDR2 is YYREEE (reference sequence). The CDR3 is 14 amino acids. The CDR3 bases are TGTGCCAGCAGCTTGGCCTTTAACACCGGGGAGCTGTTTTTT. Encoded protein: CASSLAFNTGELFF.

The chain uses TRBV20-1 and TRBJ2-7, with 9 nucleotides matching TRBD2. The CDR3 sequence is 15 residues long. Germline CDR1 reads DFQATT; CDR2 reads SNEGSKA (reference sequence). With 5 bases clipped from V and 7 bases from J, the junction kept 15 bases outside the gene matches. CDR3 in amino acids: CSAEPLAGGPREQYF. As DNA, the CDR3 is TGCAGTGCTGAACCCCTCGCGGGGGGGCCGAGGGAGCAGTACTTC.

The chain uses TRBV28 and TRBJ1-3, with 7 bases matching TRBD1. Germline values: CDR1 MDHEN, CDR2 SYDVKM. V shed 6 bases and J 1 base; nucleotides not matched to a gene: 6. This CDR3 spans 15 amino acids. The DNA of the CDR3 is TGTGCCAGCAGAGGACAGGACTCATCTGGAAACACCATATATTTT. Amino acid sequence: CASRGQDSSGNTIYF.

This chain connects TRBV12-3 or TRBV12-4 to TRBJ2-3, with D possibly matching TRBD2 (5 bases). This CDR3 contains 15 residues. V lost 0 bases, J lost 4 bases, and 11 bases lay in between. CDR3 sequence reads: CASSLAYSGSDTQYF. In DNA form, the CDR3 reads TGTGCCAGCAGTTTAGCTTATTCGGGATCAGATACGCAGTATTTT.

Here the CDR3 DNA reads TGCGCCAGCAGCCAAGGGACGGCTACCGCCTACGAGCAGTACTTC. Translation gives CASSQGTATAYEQYF. The V gene is TRBV4-3, the J gene TRBJ2-7, with no clear D. Germline assignment: CDR1 LGHNA and CDR2 YSLEER. Trimming left V 1 base short and J 2 bases short, with 12 bases between. The CDR3 has 15 amino acids.

The V and J genes are TRBV6-2 or TRBV6-3 and TRBJ1-1; D is uncertain. Germline V gene sequence: CDR1 MNHEY, CDR2 SVGEGT. The CDR3 consists of 13 residues. V was cut by 7 bases and J by 1 base, with 10 bases left in between. The DNA for the CDR3 is TGTGCCAGCACCAATAGGAGGAACACTGAAGCTTTCTTT. It translates to CASTNRRNTEAFF.

The rearrangement joins TRBV29-1 to TRBJ1-1; D call uncertain. The CDR3 covers 13 residues. Germline V gene data show CDR1 as SQVTM and CDR2 as ANQGSEA. The germline V and J ends were trimmed by 4 bases and 0 bases, with 9 bases remaining between them. In DNA, the CDR3 is TGCAGCGTTGGACATACCCTGAACACTGAAGCTTTCTTT. Encoded protein: CSVGHTLNTEAFF.

Points on this clonotype: Relative to the germline gene, one junction end is altered; a read error may explain this. The chain uses TRBV2 and TRBJ2-5; TRBD1 matches 7 bases. Germline values: CDR1 SNHLY, CDR2 FYNNEI. CDR3 length: 14 amino acids. The CDR3, as DNA: TGTGCCAGCAGGGAAGACAGGGCGCAAGAGACCCAGTACTTC. It is translated as CASREDRAQETQYF.

The chain combines TRBV6-5 with TRBJ2-7; a possible D gene is TRBD1 (6 bases). The length of the CDR3 is 15 residues. The ends were cut back, 2 bases at V and 5 bases at J, with 16 bases in the middle. Germline V gives CDR1 MNHEY, CDR2 SVGAGI. This chain's CDR3 is CASSYRDNLYNEQYF. DNA of the CDR3: TGTGCCAGCAGTTACCGGGACAACCTTTACAACGAGCAGTACTTC.

As DNA, the CDR3 is TGTGCCAGCAGGCAGACCTACGAGCAGTACTTC. Translation: CASRQTYEQYF. This rearrangement joins TRBV2 to TRBJ2-7; D call uncertain. V was clipped by 6 bases and J by 2 bases, with 5 bases between them. CDR3 length: 11 amino acids. The germline V gene has CDR1 SNHLY and CDR2 FYNNEI. Based on the CDR3 plus reference TRBV2 and TRBJ2-7, the full variable domain is EPEVTQTPSHQVTQMGQEVILRCVPISNHLYFYWYRQILGQKVEFLVSFYNNEISEKSEIFDDQFSVERPDGSNFTLKIRSTKLEDSAMYFCASRQTYEQYFGPGTRLTVT.

This clonotype was observed a few times. This chain links TRBV6-6 with TRBJ2-5; D remains unclear. This CDR3 is built from 12 residues. V lost 4 bases, J lost 5 bases, and 8 bases lay in between. Germline V CDR1 and CDR2: MNHNY, SVGAGI (reference sequence). CDR3 loop: CASSLGLETQYF. For the CDR3, the DNA is TGTGCCAGCAGTTTAGGGCTGGAGACCCAGTACTTC.

This chain links TRBV29-1 with TRBJ2-5; 9 bases match TRBD2. V shed 3 bases and J 4 bases; nucleotides not matched to a gene: 6. The CDR3 sequence is 14 residues long. Germline-derived CDR1 and CDR2 are SQVTM and ANQGSEA. Here the CDR3 reads CSVEVAGVGETQYF. In nucleotides, the CDR3 is TGCAGCGTTGAGGTAGCGGGGGTAGGAGAGACCCAGTACTTC.

This clonotype was observed a single time. The rearrangement joins TRBV7-9 to TRBJ1-4; D gene uncertain. Germline V gene data show CDR1 as SEHNR and CDR2 as FQNEAQ (reference sequence). The CDR3 length is 13 residues. Deletions cut 5 bases from V and 7 bases from J, with 11 bases between. The CDR3 reads CASSVHGVEKLFF. The CDR3 DNA follows: TGTGCCAGCAGCGTCCATGGGGTTGAAAAACTGTTTTTT. Complete variable domain (other parts from reference TRBV7-9 and TRBJ1-4): DTGVSQNPRHKITKRGQNVTFRCDPISEHNRLYWYRQTLGQGPEFLTYFQNEAQLEKSRLLSDRFSAERPKGSFSTLEIQRTEQGDSAMYLCASSVHGVEKLFFGSGTQLSVL.

This chain connects TRBV5-1 to TRBJ2-1; 11 positions agree with TRBD2. V gave up 3 bases and J gave up 9 bases; unmatched junction bases: 14. The germline V gene has CDR1 SGHRS and CDR2 YFSETQ. The CDR3 sequence is 17 residues long. The CDR3 sequence: CASSSGHLAGGGVEQFF. As DNA, the CDR3 is TGCGCCAGCAGCTCCGGCCACCTAGCGGGGGGAGGAGTTGAGCAGTTCTTC.